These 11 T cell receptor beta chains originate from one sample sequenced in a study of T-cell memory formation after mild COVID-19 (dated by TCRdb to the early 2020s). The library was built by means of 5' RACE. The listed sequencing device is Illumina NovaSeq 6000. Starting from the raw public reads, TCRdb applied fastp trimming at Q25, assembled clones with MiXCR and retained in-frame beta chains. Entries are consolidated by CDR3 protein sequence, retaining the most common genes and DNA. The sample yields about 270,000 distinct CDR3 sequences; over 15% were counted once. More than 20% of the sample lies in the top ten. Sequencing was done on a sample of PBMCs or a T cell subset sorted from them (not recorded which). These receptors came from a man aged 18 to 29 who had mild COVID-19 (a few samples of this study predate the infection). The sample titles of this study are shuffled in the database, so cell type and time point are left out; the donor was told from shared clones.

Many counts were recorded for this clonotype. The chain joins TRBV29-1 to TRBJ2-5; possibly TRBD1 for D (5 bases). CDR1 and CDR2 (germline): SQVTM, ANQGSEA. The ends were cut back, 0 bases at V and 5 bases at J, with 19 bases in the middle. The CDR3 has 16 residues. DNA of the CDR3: TGCAGCGTTGAAGATCAAGGTTTAAAGGGGAAGGAGACCCAGTACTTC. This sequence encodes CSVEDQGLKGKETQYF.

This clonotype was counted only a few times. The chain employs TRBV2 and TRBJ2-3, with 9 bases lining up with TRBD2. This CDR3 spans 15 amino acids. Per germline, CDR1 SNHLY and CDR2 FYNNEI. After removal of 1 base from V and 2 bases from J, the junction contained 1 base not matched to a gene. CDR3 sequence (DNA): TGTGCCAGCAGTGAAGTAGCGGGGGCCACAGATACGCAGTATTTT. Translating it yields CASSEVAGATDTQYF.

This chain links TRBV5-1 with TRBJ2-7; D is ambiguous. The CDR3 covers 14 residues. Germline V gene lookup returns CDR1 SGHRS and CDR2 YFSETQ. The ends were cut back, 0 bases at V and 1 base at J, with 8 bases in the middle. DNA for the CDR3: TGCGCCAGCAGCTTGGGTCAGGATTCCTACGAGCAGTACTTC. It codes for CASSLGQDSYEQYF.

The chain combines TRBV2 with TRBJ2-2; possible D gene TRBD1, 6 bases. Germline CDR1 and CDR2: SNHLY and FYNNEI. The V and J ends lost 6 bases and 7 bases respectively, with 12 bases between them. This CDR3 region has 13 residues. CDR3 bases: TGTGCCAGCAGCTGGACAGCCGACGGGGAGCTGTTTTTT. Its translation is CASSWTADGELFF.

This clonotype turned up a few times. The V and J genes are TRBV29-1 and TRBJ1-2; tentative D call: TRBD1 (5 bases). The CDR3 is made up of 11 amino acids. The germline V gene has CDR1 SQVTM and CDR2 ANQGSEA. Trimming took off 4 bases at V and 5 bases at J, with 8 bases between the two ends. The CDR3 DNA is TGCAGCGTTGGCCAGGGATATGGCTACACCTTC. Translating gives CSVGQGYGYTF.

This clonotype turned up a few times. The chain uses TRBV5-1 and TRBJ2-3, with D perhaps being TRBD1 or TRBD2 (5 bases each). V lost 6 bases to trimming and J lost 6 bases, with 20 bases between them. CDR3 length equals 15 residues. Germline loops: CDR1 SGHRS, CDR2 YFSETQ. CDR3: CASTDGTQNGDTQYF. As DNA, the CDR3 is TGCGCCAGCACCGATGGGACGCAAAACGGGGATACGCAGTATTTT.

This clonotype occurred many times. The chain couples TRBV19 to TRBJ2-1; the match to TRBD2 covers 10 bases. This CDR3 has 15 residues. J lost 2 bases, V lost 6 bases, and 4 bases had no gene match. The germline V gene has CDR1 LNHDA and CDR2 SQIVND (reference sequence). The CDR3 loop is CASSRTSGTYNEQFF. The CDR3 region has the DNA TGTGCCAGTAGCCGGACTAGCGGCACCTACAATGAGCAGTTCTTC.

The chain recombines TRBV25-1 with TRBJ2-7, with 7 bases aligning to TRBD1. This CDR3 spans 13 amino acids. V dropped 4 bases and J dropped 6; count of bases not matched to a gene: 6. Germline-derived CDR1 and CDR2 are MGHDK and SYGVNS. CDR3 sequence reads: CASSGDRVGEQYF. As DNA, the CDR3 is TGTGCCAGCAGTGGCGACAGGGTAGGCGAGCAGTACTTC.

DNA for the CDR3: TGTGCCAGCAGTTTATGGGGCTCGGAGACCCAGTACTTC. Its protein is CASSLWGSETQYF. This chain joins TRBV12-3 or TRBV12-4 and TRBJ2-5, with D possibly TRBD1 on 5 matching bases. V lost 2 bases and J lost 5, with 9 bases in between. This CDR3 contains 13 residues.

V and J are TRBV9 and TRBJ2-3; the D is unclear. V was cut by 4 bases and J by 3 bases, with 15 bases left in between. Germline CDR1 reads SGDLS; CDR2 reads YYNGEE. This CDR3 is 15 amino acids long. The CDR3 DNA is TGTGCCAGCAGCCTTTACGGACCCACGACAGATACGCAGTATTTT. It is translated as CASSLYGPTTDTQYF.

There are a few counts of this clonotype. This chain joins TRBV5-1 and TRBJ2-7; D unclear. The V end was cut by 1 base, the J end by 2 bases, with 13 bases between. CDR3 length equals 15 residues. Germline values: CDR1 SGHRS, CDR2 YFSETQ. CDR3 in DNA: TGCGCCAGCAGCTTGCAGGAAGGCGGAACCTACGAGCAGTACTTC. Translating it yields CASSLQEGGTYEQYF.